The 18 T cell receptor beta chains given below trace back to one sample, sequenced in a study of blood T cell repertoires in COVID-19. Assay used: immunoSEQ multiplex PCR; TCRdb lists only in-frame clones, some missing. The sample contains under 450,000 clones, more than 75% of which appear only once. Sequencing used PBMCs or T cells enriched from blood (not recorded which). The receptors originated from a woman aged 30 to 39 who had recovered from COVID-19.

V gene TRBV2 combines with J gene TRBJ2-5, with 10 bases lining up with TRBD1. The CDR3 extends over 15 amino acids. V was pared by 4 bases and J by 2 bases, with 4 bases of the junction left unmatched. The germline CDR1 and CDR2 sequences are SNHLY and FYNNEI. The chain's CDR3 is CASSAGTGVQETQYF. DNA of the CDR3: TGTGCCAGCAGTGCAGGGACAGGGGTACAAGAGACCCAGTACTTC.

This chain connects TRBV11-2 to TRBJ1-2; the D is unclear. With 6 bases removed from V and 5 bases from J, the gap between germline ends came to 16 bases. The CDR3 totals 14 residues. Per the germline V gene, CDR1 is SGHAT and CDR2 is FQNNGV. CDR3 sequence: CASSPPAQIYGYTF. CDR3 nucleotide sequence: TGTGCCAGCAGTCCACCCGCCCAGATATATGGCTACACCTTC.

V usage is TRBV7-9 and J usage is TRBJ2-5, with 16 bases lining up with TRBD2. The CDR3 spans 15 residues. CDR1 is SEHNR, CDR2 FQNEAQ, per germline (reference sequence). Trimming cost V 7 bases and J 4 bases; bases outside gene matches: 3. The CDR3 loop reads CASTGTSGRGETQYF. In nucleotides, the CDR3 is TGTGCCAGCACGGGGACTAGCGGGAGGGGAGAGACCCAGTACTTC. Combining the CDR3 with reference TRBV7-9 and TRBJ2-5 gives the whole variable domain DTGVSQNPRHKITKRGQNVTFRCDPISEHNRLYWYRQTLGQGPEFLTYFQNEAQLEKSRLLSDRFSAERPKGSFSTLEIQRTEQGDSAMYLCASTGTSGRGETQYFGPGTRLLVL.

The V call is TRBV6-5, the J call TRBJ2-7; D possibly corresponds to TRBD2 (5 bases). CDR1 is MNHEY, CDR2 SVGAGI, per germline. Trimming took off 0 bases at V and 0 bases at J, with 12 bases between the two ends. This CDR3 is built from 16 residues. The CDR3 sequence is CASSYSMASLSYEQYF. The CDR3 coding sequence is TGTGCCAGCAGTTACTCGATGGCTAGCCTCTCCTACGAGCAGTACTTC.

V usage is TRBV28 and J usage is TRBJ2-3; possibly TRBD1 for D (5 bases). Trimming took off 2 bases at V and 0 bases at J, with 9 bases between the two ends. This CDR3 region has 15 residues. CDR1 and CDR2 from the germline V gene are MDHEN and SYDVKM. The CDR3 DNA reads TGTGCCAGCAGTTTACCGCAGGGAAGCACAGATACGCAGTATTTT. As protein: CASSLPQGSTDTQYF.

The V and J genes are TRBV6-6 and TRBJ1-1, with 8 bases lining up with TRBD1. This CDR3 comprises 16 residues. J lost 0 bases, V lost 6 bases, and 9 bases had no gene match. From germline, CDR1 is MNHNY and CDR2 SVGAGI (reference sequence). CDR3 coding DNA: TGTGCCAGCAGCTATCGGACAGGGACAGTGAACACTGAAGCTTTCTTT. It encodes CASSYRTGTVNTEAFF.

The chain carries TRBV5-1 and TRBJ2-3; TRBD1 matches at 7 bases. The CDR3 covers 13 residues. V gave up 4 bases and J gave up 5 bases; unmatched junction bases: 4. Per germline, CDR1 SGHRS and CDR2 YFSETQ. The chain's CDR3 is CASSPGTVDTQYF. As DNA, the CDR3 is TGCGCCAGCAGCCCCGGGACAGTAGATACGCAGTATTTT.

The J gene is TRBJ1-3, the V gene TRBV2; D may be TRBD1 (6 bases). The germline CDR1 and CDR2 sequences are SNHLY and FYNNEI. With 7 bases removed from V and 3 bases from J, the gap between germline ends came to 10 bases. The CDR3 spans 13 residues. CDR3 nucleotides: TGTGCCAGCACGGAGACAGGTGGAAACACCATATATTTT. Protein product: CASTETGGNTIYF.

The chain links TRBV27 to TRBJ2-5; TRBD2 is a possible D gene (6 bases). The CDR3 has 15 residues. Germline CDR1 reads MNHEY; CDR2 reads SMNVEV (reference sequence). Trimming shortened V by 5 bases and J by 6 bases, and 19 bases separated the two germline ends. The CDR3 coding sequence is TGTGCCAGCAGTCGGGTCGGCGGGGTCCCCAAGACCCAGTACTTC. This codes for CASSRVGGVPKTQYF.

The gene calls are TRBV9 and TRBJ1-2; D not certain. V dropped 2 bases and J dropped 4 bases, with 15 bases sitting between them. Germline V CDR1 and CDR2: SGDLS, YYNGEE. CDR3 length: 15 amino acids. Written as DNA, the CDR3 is TGTGCCAGCAGCGTTCGTCCGGGAGCCTCCTATGGCTACACCTTC. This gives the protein CASSVRPGASYGYTF.

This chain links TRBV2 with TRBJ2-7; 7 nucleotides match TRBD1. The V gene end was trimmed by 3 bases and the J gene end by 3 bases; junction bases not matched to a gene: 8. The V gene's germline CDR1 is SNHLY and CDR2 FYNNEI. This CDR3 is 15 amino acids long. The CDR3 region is CASSDYGQDGYEQYF. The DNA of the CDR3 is TGTGCCAGCAGTGATTATGGACAGGACGGCTACGAGCAGTACTTC.

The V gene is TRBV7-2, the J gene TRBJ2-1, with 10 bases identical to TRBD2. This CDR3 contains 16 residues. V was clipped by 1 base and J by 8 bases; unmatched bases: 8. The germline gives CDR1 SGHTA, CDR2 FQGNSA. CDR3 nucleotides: TGTGCCAGCAGCTTAGGGCCAGCGGGAGGGCACTATGAGCAGTTCTTC. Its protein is CASSLGPAGGHYEQFF. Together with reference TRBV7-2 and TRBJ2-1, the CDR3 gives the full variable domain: GAGVSQSPSNKVTEKGKDVELRCDPISGHTALYWYRQSLGQGLEFLIYFQGNSAPDKSGLPSDRFSAERTGGSVSTLTIQRTQQEDSAVYLCASSLGPAGGHYEQFFGPGTRLTVL.

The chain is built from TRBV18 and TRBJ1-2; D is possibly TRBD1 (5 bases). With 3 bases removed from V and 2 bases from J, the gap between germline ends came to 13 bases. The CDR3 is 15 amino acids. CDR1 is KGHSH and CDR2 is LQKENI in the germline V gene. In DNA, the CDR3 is TGTGCCAGCTCACCCCCCGCGGGGGGAAACTATGGCTACACCTTC. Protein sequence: CASSPPAGGNYGYTF.

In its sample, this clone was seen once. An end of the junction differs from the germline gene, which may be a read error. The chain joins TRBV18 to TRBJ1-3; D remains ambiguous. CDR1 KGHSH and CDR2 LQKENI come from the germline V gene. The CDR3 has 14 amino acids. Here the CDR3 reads CANSPPGSGNTIYF. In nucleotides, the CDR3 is TGTGCCAACTCACCACCGGGCAGTGGAAACACCATATATTTT.

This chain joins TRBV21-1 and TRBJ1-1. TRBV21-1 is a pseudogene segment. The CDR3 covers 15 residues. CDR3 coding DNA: TGTGCCAGCAGCCCTTTCCGGGGGGCCGACACTGAAGCTTTCTTT. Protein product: CASSPFRGADTEAFF.

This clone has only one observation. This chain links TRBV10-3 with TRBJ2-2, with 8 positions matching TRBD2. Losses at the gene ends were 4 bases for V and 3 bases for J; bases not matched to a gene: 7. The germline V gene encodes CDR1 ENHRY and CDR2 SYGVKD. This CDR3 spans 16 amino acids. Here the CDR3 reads CAISAAASGHTGELFF. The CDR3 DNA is TGTGCCATCAGTGCCGCGGCTAGCGGGCACACCGGGGAGCTGTTTTTT.

Here the CDR3 reads CASSYAVDQPQHF. CDR3 coding DNA: TGTGCCAGCAGTTACGCCGTAGATCAGCCCCAGCATTTT. The chain joins TRBV6-5 to TRBJ1-5; D unclear. Between the trimmed V and J ends, which lost 2 bases and 5 bases, there was a span of 7 bases. Per germline, CDR1 MNHEY and CDR2 SVGAGI. This CDR3 has 13 amino acids.

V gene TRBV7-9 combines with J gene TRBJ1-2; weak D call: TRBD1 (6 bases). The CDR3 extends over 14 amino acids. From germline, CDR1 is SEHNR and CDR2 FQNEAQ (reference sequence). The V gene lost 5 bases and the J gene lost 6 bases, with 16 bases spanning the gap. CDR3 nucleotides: TGTGCCAGCAGCGCGGGGGCCCCAGGGGATGGCTACACCTTC. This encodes CASSAGAPGDGYTF. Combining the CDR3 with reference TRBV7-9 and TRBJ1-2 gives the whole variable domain DTGVSQNPRHKITKRGQNVTFRCDPISEHNRLYWYRQTLGQGPEFLTYFQNEAQLEKSRLLSDRFSAERPKGSFSTLEIQRTEQGDSAMYLCASSAGAPGDGYTFGSGTRLTVV.